This T cell receptor beta chain was sequenced in a study of blood T cell repertoires in COVID-19. Repertoires were generated with immunoSEQ multiplex PCR, while TCRdb's copy carries only in-frame clones and drops some. The sample lists approximately 150,000 clones, 76% occurring once. The CDR3 length is 17 residues. Germline V lookup: CDR1 SGHNT, CDR2 YYREEE (reference sequence). Germline trimming cut 6 bases from V and 0 bases from J; bases unmatched to any gene: 11. This rearrangement joins TRBV5-4 to TRBJ2-1; 8 bases are shared with TRBD2. The sample comprised peripheral blood. This receptor was taken from a man aged 55 to 69 with acute or convalescent COVID-19. DNA of the CDR3: TGTGCCAGCACCCGGTCTAGCGGGCCCGGCTCCTACAATGAGCAGTTCTTC. Protein product: CASTRSSGPGSYNEQFF.